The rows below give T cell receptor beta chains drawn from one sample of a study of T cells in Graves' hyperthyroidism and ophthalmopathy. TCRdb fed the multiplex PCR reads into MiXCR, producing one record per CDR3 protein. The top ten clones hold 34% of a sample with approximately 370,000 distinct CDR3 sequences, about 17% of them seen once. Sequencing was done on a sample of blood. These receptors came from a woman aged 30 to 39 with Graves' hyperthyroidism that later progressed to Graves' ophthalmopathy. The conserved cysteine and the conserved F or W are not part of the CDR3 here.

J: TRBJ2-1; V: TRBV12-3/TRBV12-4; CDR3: ASRRTSEQF
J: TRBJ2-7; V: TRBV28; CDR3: ASSLDRGEGLNLYEQY
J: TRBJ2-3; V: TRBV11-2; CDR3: ASSLGVTDTQY
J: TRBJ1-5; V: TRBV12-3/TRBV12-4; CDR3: ASSFGGPPSQH
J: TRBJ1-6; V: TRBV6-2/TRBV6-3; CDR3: ASSSLASSYNSPLH
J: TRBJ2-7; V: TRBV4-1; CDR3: ASSHAEVHEQY
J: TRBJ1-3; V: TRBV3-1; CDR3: ASSEDYTIY
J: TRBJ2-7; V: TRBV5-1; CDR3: ASSLKSTSFDEQY
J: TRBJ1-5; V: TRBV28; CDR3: ASSRDRAPRQPQH
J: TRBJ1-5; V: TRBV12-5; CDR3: ASGPGVGEVMNQPQH
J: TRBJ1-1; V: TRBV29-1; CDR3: SVAPVGWPRGTEAF
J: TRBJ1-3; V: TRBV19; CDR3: ASQQVISGNTIY
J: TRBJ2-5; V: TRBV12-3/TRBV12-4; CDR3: ASSLDAAGGQETQY
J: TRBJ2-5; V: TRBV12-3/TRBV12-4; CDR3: ASGPGQGQETQY
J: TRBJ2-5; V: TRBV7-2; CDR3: ASSSLWRGRTQQQETQY
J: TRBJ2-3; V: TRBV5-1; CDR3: ASKGRQGTDTQY
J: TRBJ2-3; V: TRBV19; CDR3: ASSMGSGADTQY
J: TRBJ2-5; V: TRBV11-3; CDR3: ASSLARAVQETQY
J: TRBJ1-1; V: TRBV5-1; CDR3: ASSLEPGQGQAF
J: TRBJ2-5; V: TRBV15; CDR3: ATSGGANQETQY
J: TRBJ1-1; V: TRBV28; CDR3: ASSLPGQNTEAF
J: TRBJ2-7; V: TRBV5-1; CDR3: ASSYLGGGQDLSEQY
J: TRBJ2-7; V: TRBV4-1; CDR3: ASSLGTGLTYEQY